One sample yielded the 30 T cell receptor beta chains listed below, sequenced in a study of T cell responses to AZD1222 COVID-19 vaccine. TCRdb's copy holds only in-frame clones and misses some; the assay was immunoSEQ multiplex PCR. This sample has tens of thousands of clones, with 70% to 90% found just once. Sample: peripheral blood, taken on day 0 of AZD1222 vaccination. The receptors originated from an adult in good health.

The chain uses TRBV20-1 and TRBJ2-5; no clear D gene. The V end lost 8 bases, the J end lost 3 bases, and 10 bases lay between the germline ends. In germline, CDR1 is DFQATT, CDR2 SNEGSKA (reference sequence). CDR3 length: 11 residues. The CDR3 loop is CSLGSEETQYF. Written as DNA, the CDR3 is TGCAGTCTGGGGTCCGAAGAGACCCAGTACTTC.

This clone came up once. The chain employs TRBV5-1 and TRBJ2-2; TRBD2 matches at 8 bases. This CDR3 region has 15 residues. J gave up 6 bases and V 7 bases, and 11 bases lay outside the gene matches. Germline V gives CDR1 SGHRS, CDR2 YFSETQ. CDR3 in DNA: TGCGCCAGCGGTCTCGGGAGGGCCCTCTCCGGGGAGCTGTTTTTT. Its translation is CASGLGRALSGELFF. Combining the CDR3 with reference TRBV5-1 and TRBJ2-2 gives the whole variable domain KAGVTQTPRYLIKTRGQQVTLSCSPISGHRSVSWYQQTPGQGLQFLFEYFSETQRNKGNFPGRFSGRQFSNSRSEMNVSTLELGDSALYLCASGLGRALSGELFFGEGSRLTVL.

The rearrangement uses TRBV6-6 and TRBJ1-2; 8 bases align to TRBD1. Germline V gives CDR1 MNHNY, CDR2 SVGAGI (reference sequence). This CDR3 is built from 16 residues. V trimming: 3 bases; J trimming: 4 bases; junction bases outside the gene matches: 10. The CDR3 DNA sequence: TGTGCCAGCAGTTATTTGGACAGGGAGTCTTCCTATGGCTACACCTTC. It codes for CASSYLDRESSYGYTF.

J is TRBJ2-1 and V is TRBV6-5, with D perhaps matching TRBD2 (5 bases). The length of the CDR3 is 15 residues. V lost 8 bases, J lost 5 bases, and 19 bases lay in between. Germline V gene lookup returns CDR1 MNHEY and CDR2 SVGAGI. The CDR3 loop reads CASSDAEASHNEQFF. The CDR3 DNA sequence: TGTGCCAGCTCCGACGCGGAGGCCAGCCACAATGAGCAGTTCTTC.

The chain uses TRBV28 and TRBJ1-3, with D unresolved. The CDR3 extends over 15 amino acids. Trimming cost V 9 bases and J 0 bases, with 15 bases left between them. CDR1 and CDR2 from the germline V gene are MDHEN and SYDVKM. CDR3 protein: CASSGSYFSGNTIYF. For the CDR3, the DNA is TGTGCCAGTTCGGGCAGCTATTTCTCTGGAAACACCATATATTTT.

The CDR3 here is CASSLGQHYGYTF. In DNA form, the CDR3 reads TGTGCCAGCAGTTTAGGTCAGCACTATGGCTACACCTTC. V gene TRBV28 combines with J gene TRBJ1-2, with unresolved D. V was trimmed by 2 bases and J by 3 bases, leaving 7 bases between them. Germline V gene sequence: CDR1 MDHEN, CDR2 SYDVKM. CDR3 length equals 13 residues.

The chain links TRBV30 to TRBJ1-1, with D hard to call. This CDR3 is 12 amino acids long. Germline V gene data show CDR1 as GTSNPN and CDR2 as SVGIG (reference sequence). The germline V and J ends were trimmed by 0 bases and 0 bases, with 2 bases remaining between them. The CDR3 sequence: CAWSVLNTEAFF. The CDR3 nucleotides are TGTGCCTGGAGTGTACTGAACACTGAAGCTTTCTTT.

A few counts support this clone. V gene TRBV28 combines with J gene TRBJ1-6; D is possibly TRBD1 (5 bases). Trimming took off 4 bases at V and 0 bases at J, with 10 bases between the two ends. Germline values: CDR1 MDHEN, CDR2 SYDVKM. The CDR3 consists of 16 residues. The CDR3 sequence: CASSYDRLSYNSPLHF. DNA of the CDR3: TGTGCCAGCAGTTACGACAGACTCTCCTATAATTCACCCCTCCACTTT. The variable domain in full, with the rest retrieved from reference TRBV28 and TRBJ1-6, is DVKVTQSSRYLVKRTGEKVFLECVQDMDHENMFWYRQDPGLGLRLIYFSYDVKMKEKGDIPEGYSVSREKKERFSLILESASTNQTSMYLCASSYDRLSYNSPLHFGNGTRLTVT.

The chain links TRBV11-2 to TRBJ2-3; tentatively, D is TRBD2 (6 bases). This CDR3 spans 15 amino acids. Germline CDR1 reads SGHAT; CDR2 reads FQNNGV. V was trimmed by 1 base and J by 4 bases, leaving 12 bases between them. As DNA, the CDR3 is TGTGCCAGCAGCTTAGCGGGAGTCTCCGCAGATACGCAGTATTTT. It is translated as CASSLAGVSADTQYF.

This clone was found once. This CDR3 reads CASSPIDRNQPQHF. CDR3 DNA: TGTGCCAGCAGCCCTATCGACAGGAATCAGCCCCAGCATTTT. The chain links TRBV28 to TRBJ1-5; TRBD1 might be the D (6 bases). This CDR3 is 14 amino acids long. V dropped 6 bases and J dropped 4 bases, with 13 bases sitting between them. The germline CDR1 and CDR2 sequences are MDHEN and SYDVKM. The full variable domain, completed using reference TRBV28 and TRBJ1-5, is DVKVTQSSRYLVKRTGEKVFLECVQDMDHENMFWYRQDPGLGLRLIYFSYDVKMKEKGDIPEGYSVSREKKERFSLILESASTNQTSMYLCASSPIDRNQPQHFGDGTRLSIL.

V usage is TRBV4-2 and J usage is TRBJ2-7; unclear D gene. CDR1 and CDR2 (germline): LGHNA, YNFKEQ. This CDR3 spans 15 amino acids. Trimming took off 0 bases at V and 6 bases at J, with 15 bases between the two ends. The DNA for the CDR3 is TGTGCCAGCAGCCAAGATAGGGCACCAAGCTCCGAGCAGTACTTC. The encoded protein is CASSQDRAPSSEQYF.

CDR3 loop: CAITPGLAENNEQFF. In nucleotides, the CDR3 is TGTGCCATCACCCCCGGACTAGCGGAAAACAATGAGCAGTTCTTC. The rearrangement joins TRBV10-3 to TRBJ2-1; 10 positions match TRBD2. Germline lookup yields CDR1 ENHRY and CDR2 SYGVKD. The CDR3 has 15 residues. J lost 5 bases, V lost 7 bases, and 8 bases had no gene match.

V gene TRBV20-1 combines with J gene TRBJ2-2; D gene ambiguous. CDR3 length: 13 residues. V was trimmed by 3 bases and J by 1 base, leaving 6 bases between them. The V gene's germline CDR1 is DFQATT and CDR2 SNEGSKA (reference sequence). The CDR3 DNA reads as TGCAGTGCTAGTTCAGGGAACACCGGGGAGCTGTTTTTT. This gives the protein CSASSGNTGELFF.

The chain links TRBV27 to TRBJ1-4; possible D gene TRBD1, 6 bases. The germline V and J ends were trimmed by 4 bases and 3 bases, with 9 bases remaining between them. The CDR3 consists of 14 residues. Germline CDR1 MNHEY, CDR2 SMNVEV (reference sequence). CDR3 protein: CASSSGGANEKLFF. CDR3 DNA sequence: TGTGCCAGCAGTTCGGGGGGCGCTAATGAAAAACTGTTTTTT. Filled out from reference TRBV27 and TRBJ1-4, the complete variable domain reads EAQVTQNPRYLITVTGKKLTVTCSQNMNHEYMSWYRQDPGLGLRQIYYSMNVEVTDKGDVPEGYKVSRKEKRNFPLILESPSPNQTSLYFCASSSGGANEKLFFGSGTQLSVL.

This sequence joins TRBV6-2 or TRBV6-3 and TRBJ2-7; 15 bases map to TRBD2. Germline lookup yields CDR1 MNHEY and CDR2 SVGEGT. The CDR3 length is 14 residues. The junction had 0 bases not matched to a gene; V was cut back by 5 bases and J by 4 bases. The CDR3 loop is CASSGLAGGYEQYF. In DNA form, the CDR3 reads TGTGCCAGCAGTGGACTAGCGGGAGGGTACGAGCAGTACTTC.

V is TRBV18 and J is TRBJ2-7; D is undetermined. CDR1 and CDR2 (germline): KGHSH, LQKENI. The length of the CDR3 is 12 residues. V lost 3 bases to trimming and J lost 6 bases, with 9 bases between them. Here the CDR3 DNA reads TGTGCCAGCTCACCGAATTTAGGCGAGCAGTACTTC. This sequence encodes CASSPNLGEQYF.

This clone was seen once. The V call is TRBV18, the J call TRBJ2-2; 8 bases map to TRBD1. The germline gives CDR1 KGHSH, CDR2 LQKENI. The CDR3 has 15 amino acids. V shed 3 bases and J 4 bases; nucleotides not matched to a gene: 4. CDR3: CASSPQGATTGELFF. The CDR3 DNA is TGTGCCAGCTCACCCCAGGGGGCGACCACCGGGGAGCTGTTTTTT.

There are a few counts of this clone. The chain uses TRBV6-6 and TRBJ2-3; TRBD2 aligns across 7 bases. Trimming cost V 6 bases and J 3 bases; bases outside gene matches: 9. Germline values: CDR1 MNHNY, CDR2 SVGAGI (reference sequence). The length of the CDR3 is 15 residues. The CDR3 reads CASRTSGIGTDTQYF. In DNA form, the CDR3 reads TGTGCCAGCAGAACCAGCGGGATTGGGACAGATACGCAGTATTTT.

The V and J genes are TRBV6-1 and TRBJ2-3, with 8 bases fitting TRBD2. The germline V gene encodes CDR1 MNHNS and CDR2 SASEGT. V trimming: 2 bases; J trimming: 5 bases; junction bases outside the gene matches: 6. CDR3 length: 15 residues. CDR3 bases: TGTGCCAGCAGTGAACCGCCCGGGGGGGGAGATACGCAGTATTTT. Translation: CASSEPPGGGDTQYF.

The gene calls are TRBV6-4 and TRBJ2-3; D is unresolved. Trimming took off 2 bases at V and 5 bases at J, with 8 bases between the two ends. The CDR3 runs to 13 residues. Germline CDR1 reads MRHNA; CDR2 reads SNTAGT. The CDR3: CASSDKEGDTQYF. The CDR3 DNA is TGTGCCAGCAGTGACAAAGAAGGAGATACGCAGTATTTT.

CDR3 sequence reads: CSVGGGGEQYF. In DNA form, the CDR3 reads TGCAGCGTTGGAGGGGGGGGCGAGCAGTACTTC. The V gene is TRBV29-1, the J gene TRBJ2-7; TRBD2 might be the D (7 bases). Trimming stripped 4 bases from V and 6 bases from J, with 10 bases between. Germline V gene data show CDR1 as SQVTM and CDR2 as ANQGSEA. The CDR3 runs to 11 residues.

The gene calls are TRBV19 and TRBJ1-2, with D uncertain. Germline CDR1 LNHDA, CDR2 SQIVND (reference sequence). Trimming took 7 bases from V and 2 from J, leaving 8 bases between them. The CDR3 is 12 residues long. Here the CDR3 reads CASTMTNYGYTF. CDR3 in DNA: TGTGCCAGTACGATGACGAACTATGGCTACACCTTC.

This clone has a handful of counts. The chain is built from TRBV20-1 and TRBJ1-1, with D uncertain. This CDR3 has 13 residues. V lost 3 bases, J lost 7 bases, and 15 bases lay in between. Per germline, CDR1 DFQATT and CDR2 SNEGSKA (reference sequence). CDR3 in amino acids: CSASHGDRNEAFF. CDR3 sequence (DNA): TGCAGTGCTAGTCATGGGGATAGAAATGAAGCTTTCTTT.

The chain couples TRBV7-2 to TRBJ2-1; 13 bases line up with TRBD2. The ends lost 4 bases at V and 10 bases at J; junction bases unmatched: 4. The CDR3 extends over 14 amino acids. Germline V CDR1 and CDR2: SGHTA, FQGNSA. The CDR3 protein is CASSSGLAGYEQFF. The DNA of the CDR3 is TGTGCCAGCAGCTCGGGACTAGCGGGATACGAGCAGTTCTTC. Drawing the rest from reference TRBV7-2 and TRBJ2-1, the complete variable domain is GAGVSQSPSNKVTEKGKDVELRCDPISGHTALYWYRQSLGQGLEFLIYFQGNSAPDKSGLPSDRFSAERTGGSVSTLTIQRTQQEDSAVYLCASSSGLAGYEQFFGPGTRLTVL.

The chain carries TRBV5-1 and TRBJ2-5; a weak D match, TRBD2 (6 bases). The V gene lost 2 bases and the J gene lost 2 bases, with 10 bases spanning the gap. The CDR3 length is 14 residues. The germline CDR1 and CDR2 sequences are SGHRS and YFSETQ. The CDR3 protein is CASSFGGRQETQYF. The CDR3 coding sequence is TGCGCCAGCAGCTTCGGAGGGCGGCAAGAGACCCAGTACTTC.

V is TRBV7-6 and J is TRBJ2-1; possibly TRBD1 for D (7 bases). Deletions cut 5 bases from V and 4 bases from J, with 15 bases between. CDR3 length: 15 amino acids. From germline, CDR1 is SGHVS and CDR2 FNYEAQ. The CDR3 sequence: CASSETAGGYNEQFF. CDR3 DNA: TGTGCCAGCAGCGAGACCGCAGGGGGGTACAATGAGCAGTTCTTC.

The V call is TRBV6-6, the J call TRBJ2-7, with D uncertain. The CDR3 sequence is 14 residues long. CDR1 and CDR2 (germline): MNHNY, SVGAGI (reference sequence). The V gene lost 4 bases and the J gene lost 4 bases, with 14 bases spanning the gap. The CDR3 here is CASSSGPTRYEQYF. Written as DNA, the CDR3 is TGTGCCAGCAGTTCCGGACCAACGAGGTACGAGCAGTACTTC.

V is TRBV12-3 or TRBV12-4 and J is TRBJ1-3; D gene uncertain. Trimming cost V 3 bases and J 0 bases, with 3 bases left between them. The CDR3 loop spans 13 amino acids. This CDR3 reads CASSFSSGNTIYF. The CDR3 DNA sequence: TGTGCCAGCAGTTTTAGCTCTGGAAACACCATATATTTT.

The CDR3 DNA is TGTGCCAGCAGCCAAGGAGTCAGCGTCTACGAGCAGTACTTC. It yields the protein CASSQGVSVYEQYF. V and J are TRBV3-1 (or the pseudogene TRBV3-2) and TRBJ2-7; D uncertain. This CDR3 region has 14 residues. V dropped 1 base and J dropped 3 bases, with 10 bases sitting between them. Per germline, CDR1 LGHDT and CDR2 YNNKEL (reference sequence).

The rearrangement uses TRBV28 and TRBJ1-6; the match to TRBD1 covers 8 bases. This CDR3 region has 18 residues. The germline V gene has CDR1 MDHEN and CDR2 SYDVKM. V was clipped by 3 bases and J by 1 base; unmatched bases: 8. The CDR3 spells CASSLSGDRSSYNSPLHF. The DNA for the CDR3 is TGTGCCAGCAGTTTGAGCGGGGACAGGTCGTCCTATAATTCACCCCTCCACTTT.